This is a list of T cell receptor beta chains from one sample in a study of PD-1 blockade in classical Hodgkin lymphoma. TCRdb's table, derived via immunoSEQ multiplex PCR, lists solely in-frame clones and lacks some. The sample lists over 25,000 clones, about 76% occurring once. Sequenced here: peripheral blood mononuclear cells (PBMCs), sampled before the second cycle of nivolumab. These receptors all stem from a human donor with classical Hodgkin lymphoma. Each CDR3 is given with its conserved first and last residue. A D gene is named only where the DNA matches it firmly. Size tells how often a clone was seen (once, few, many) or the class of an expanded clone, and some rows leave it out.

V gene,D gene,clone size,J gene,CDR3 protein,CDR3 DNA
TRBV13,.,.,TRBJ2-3,CASRRAEKDTQYF,TGTGCCAGCAGAAGAGCAGAGAAAGATACGCAGTATTTT
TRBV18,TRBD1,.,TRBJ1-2,CASSPLPRQGAGYGYTF,TGTGCCAGCTCACCTCTACCTCGACAGGGCGCGGGCTATGGCTACACCTTC
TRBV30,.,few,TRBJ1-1,CAWSVDTEAFF,TGTGCCTGGAGTGTCGACACTGAAGCTTTCTTT
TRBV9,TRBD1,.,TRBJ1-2,CASSVGQGWGYTF,TGTGCCAGCAGCGTAGGACAGGGATGGGGCTACACCTTC
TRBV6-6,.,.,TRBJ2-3,CAVWRGSTDTQYF,TGTGCCGTCTGGCGGGGAAGCACAGATACGCAGTATTTT
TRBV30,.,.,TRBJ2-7,CAWKGEYEQYF,TGTGCCTGGAAGGGGGAGTACGAGCAGTACTTC
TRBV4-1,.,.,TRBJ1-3,CASSQEWSVNTIYF,TGCGCCAGCAGCCAAGAGTGGAGTGTAAACACCATATATTTT
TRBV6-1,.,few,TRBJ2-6,CASSTRSGANVLTF,TGTGCCAGCAGTACACGCTCTGGGGCCAACGTCCTGACTTTC
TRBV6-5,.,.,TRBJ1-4,CASSYSRGRKKLFF,TGTGCCAGCAGTTACTCGAGAGGAAGGAAAAAACTGTTTTTT
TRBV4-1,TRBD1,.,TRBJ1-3,CASSQADLTGRDGNTIYF,TGCGCCAGCAGCCAGGCCGACTTGACAGGGCGGGATGGAAACACCATATATTTT